Listed below are T cell receptor beta chains from one sample, sequenced in a study of T cell responses to AZD1222 COVID-19 vaccine. This table comes from immunoSEQ multiplex PCR, and its TCRdb copy is limited to in-frame clones, with some not included. Here the sample spans 120,000 or so clones, about 89% being singletons. Sequences were derived from peripheral blood, sampled on day 0 of AZD1222 vaccination. All receptors come from an adult in good health. CDR3s include the opening cysteine and the closing phenylalanine or tryptophan. The D gene is left open where the match is weak. Size tells how often a clone was seen (once, few, many) or the class of an expanded clone, and some rows leave it out.

CDR3 length,D gene,V gene,J gene,clone size,CDR3 DNA,CDR3 protein
14,TRBD2,TRBV5-4,TRBJ2-7,NA,TGTGCCAGCAGCCCGGGACTAGAGAAATACGAGCAGTACTTC,CASSPGLEKYEQYF
14,NA,TRBV6-5,TRBJ2-1,NA,TGTGCCAGCGTCTTGGACAGATCCTACAATGAGCAGTTCTTC,CASVLDRSYNEQFF
15,NA,TRBV10-3,TRBJ1-3,NA,TGTGCCATCAGGGGGCCTAATTCCGGTGGAAACACCATATATTTT,CAIRGPNSGGNTIYF
11,NA,TRBV11-3,TRBJ2-7,NA,TGTGCCAGCAGCCGTACCCACGAGCAGTACTTC,CASSRTHEQYF
17,TRBD2,TRBV5-5,TRBJ2-3,NA,TGTGCCAGCAGCTTGATCCTACGGGAGGGCCTAGGCGATACGCAGTATTTT,CASSLILREGLGDTQYF
15,NA,TRBV5-6,TRBJ1-1,NA,TGTGCCAGCAGCTTATTAACCAGGGATAACACTGAAGCTTTCTTT,CASSLLTRDNTEAFF
13,NA,TRBV24-1,TRBJ2-3,NA,TGTGCCACCAGTGATTGGGGCACAGATACGCAGTATTTT,CATSDWGTDTQYF
17,TRBD1,TRBV10-3,TRBJ1-2,NA,TGTGCCATCCCTCGGACCCGGGACAGGCGGAGGGCCTATGGCTACACCTTC,CAIPRTRDRRRAYGYTF
16,TRBD1,TRBV6-1,TRBJ1-3,NA,TGTGCCAGCAGTGAACCGGGACAGGGTGCTGGAAACACCATATATTTT,CASSEPGQGAGNTIYF
14,TRBD1,TRBV23-1,TRBJ1-5,NA,TGCGCCAGCTGGGGGACAGTTAGCAATCAGCCCCAGCATTTT,CASWGTVSNQPQHF
13,NA,TRBV5-4,TRBJ2-5,NA,TGTGCCAGCAGCTTCAAAGTGTATGAGACCCAGTACTTC,CASSFKVYETQYF
17,TRBD2,TRBV7-6,TRBJ2-7,NA,TGTGCCAGCAGCCGAGGGACTAGCGGGGAGCTTTTTTACGAGCAGTACTTC,CASSRGTSGELFYEQYF
13,NA,TRBV30,TRBJ1-5,NA,TGTGCCTGGAGTCCTAGCCCGGATCAGCCCCAGCATTTT,CAWSPSPDQPQHF
16,TRBD1,TRBV4-1,TRBJ1-6,NA,TGCGCCAGCAGCCAAGAGGGAGGACAGGATAATTCACCCCTCCACTTT,CASSQEGGQDNSPLHF
13,NA,TRBV9,TRBJ2-1,NA,TGTGCCAGCAGCGTCGAGGGTTACAATGAGCAGTTCTTC,CASSVEGYNEQFF
10,TRBD2,TRBV30,TRBJ2-5,NA,TGCGCTAGCGGACAAGAGACCCAGTACTTC,CASGQETQYF
16,TRBD2,TRBV27,TRBJ2-1,NA,TGTGCCAGCACCCCCCAAGTAGCGGGGGGCTACAATGAGCAGTTCTTC,CASTPQVAGGYNEQFF
19,TRBD1,TRBV5-1,TRBJ1-4,few,TGCGCCAGCAGCTACCGGGACAGGGGGCTCGTTGCAACTAATGAAAAACTGTTTTTT,CASSYRDRGLVATNEKLFF
12,TRBD2,TRBV29-1,TRBJ2-7,NA,TGCAGCGCGGGACTAGCGGACTACGAGCAGTACTTC,CSAGLADYEQYF
13,TRBD2,TRBV2,TRBJ2-7,NA,TGTGCCAGCAGTGAGCGGGAGACGGGCGAGCAGTACTTC,CASSERETGEQYF
14,NA,TRBV14,TRBJ2-7,NA,TGTGCCAGCAGCCAAGATAACAGGGCCTACGAGCAGTACTTC,CASSQDNRAYEQYF
15,TRBD1,TRBV27,TRBJ2-7,NA,TGTGCCAGCAGTTTATCGGGGACAGGGTCCTACGAGCAGTACTTC,CASSLSGTGSYEQYF
16,TRBD1,TRBV5-4,TRBJ2-7,NA,TGTGCCAGCAGCTATCCAGGGGGTTCCCGGTCCTACGAGCAGTACTTC,CASSYPGGSRSYEQYF
15,NA,TRBV6-5,TRBJ1-2,NA,TGTGCCAGCAGTTACGAGGGGGGGGTTGGCTATGGCTACACCTTC,CASSYEGGVGYGYTF
17,NA,TRBV19,TRBJ2-1,NA,TGTGCCACTATAAAGAGGATCGGGGTCGGGGGTTACAATGAGCAGTTCTTC,CATIKRIGVGGYNEQFF
12,NA,TRBV27,TRBJ2-4,NA,TGTGCCAGCAGTTCCCACACAAAACCTCAGTACTTC,CASSSHTKPQYF
16,TRBD1,TRBV5-6,TRBJ1-5,NA,TGTGCCAGCAGCGAGGGGACAGGGGCTTTCAATCAGCCCCAGCATTTT,CASSEGTGAFNQPQHF
13,NA,TRBV5-8,TRBJ1-1,once,TGTGCCAGCAGCTTGAGTTGGGACACTGAAGCTTTCTTT,CASSLSWDTEAFF
11,NA,TRBV20-1,TRBJ2-1,once,TGCAGTGCTAAGCCTCTCCATGAGCAGTTCTTC,CSAKPLHEQFF
17,TRBD2,TRBV27,TRBJ2-7,NA,TGTGCCAGCAGCGTAACTAGCGGGAGGGCTAACCCCTACGAGCAGTACTTC,CASSVTSGRANPYEQYF
13,NA,TRBV30,TRBJ1-1,NA,TGTGCCTGGAGTCCCCGGACGTTGGGGGAAGCTTTCTTT,CAWSPRTLGEAFF
13,NA,TRBV29-1,TRBJ1-1,once,TGCAGCGTTGGGGCGGAATACTTCGGTGAAGCTTTCTTT,CSVGAEYFGEAFF
14,NA,TRBV9,TRBJ1-1,NA,TGTGCCAGCAGCGTAGAGGTATTGGGCACTGAAGCTTTCTTT,CASSVEVLGTEAFF
11,NA,TRBV2,TRBJ1-2,NA,TGTGCCAGCAGGGACAGCTATGGCTACACCTTC,CASRDSYGYTF
12,TRBD2,TRBV6-5,TRBJ2-5,NA,TGTGCCAACGCGGGACTAGAAGAGACCCAGTACTTC,CANAGLEETQYF
13,NA,TRBV4-1,TRBJ2-5,NA,TGCGCCAGCAGCCAAGTTCGGCAAGAGACCCAGTACTTC,CASSQVRQETQYF
16,NA,TRBV11-2,TRBJ1-3,NA,TGTGCCAGCAGCTTTGGGGGGTTGGTCTCTGGAAACACCATATATTTT,CASSFGGLVSGNTIYF
12,NA,TRBV5-4,TRBJ2-7,NA,TGTGCCAGCAGCATCGACAGCTACGAGCAGTACTTC,CASSIDSYEQYF
13,TRBD1,TRBV28,TRBJ2-7,NA,TGTGCCAGCAGCCAGGGACAGGTCTACGAGCAGTACTTC,CASSQGQVYEQYF
13,NA,TRBV30,TRBJ1-1,NA,TGTGCCTGGAGCCGGGAAGGGGGGATGTATGCTTTCTTT,CAWSREGGMYAFF
17,NA,TRBV28,TRBJ2-5,NA,TGTGCCAGCAGTTTCCGAATCGGGGGCGCCCCCCAAGAGACCCAGTACTTC,CASSFRIGGAPQETQYF
13,NA,TRBV6-5,TRBJ2-7,NA,TGTGCCAGCAGTTTAGACAGGACCTACGAGCAGTACTTC,CASSLDRTYEQYF
15,NA,TRBV11-3,TRBJ1-1,NA,TGTGCCAGCAGCTTAGCATGGAGGGTGAACACTGAAGCTTTCTTT,CASSLAWRVNTEAFF
16,TRBD2,TRBV5-4,TRBJ2-3,NA,TGTGCCAGCAGCTTAGGACTAGCGGGAGTGATAGATACGCAGTATTTT,CASSLGLAGVIDTQYF
16,NA,TRBV5-1,TRBJ2-5,NA,TGCGCCAGCAGCTTGGGGGTGGGGGGGGCCCAAGAGACCCAGTACTTC,CASSLGVGGAQETQYF
13,NA,TRBV6-5,TRBJ1-6,NA,TGTGCCAGCACAACAGGGATGAATTCACCCCTCCACTTT,CASTTGMNSPLHF
14,NA,TRBV27,TRBJ1-2,NA,TGTGCCAGCAGTTCGCTAGGACAGCACTATGGCTACACCTTC,CASSSLGQHYGYTF
16,TRBD2,TRBV29-1,TRBJ2-7,few,TGCAGCGTTGAAGGTGCGACTAGCGGAAGCTCCTACGAGCAGTACTTC,CSVEGATSGSSYEQYF
17,TRBD1,TRBV28,TRBJ1-3,few,TGTGCCAGCACCATATCCGGACAGGGCGTATCTGGAAACACCATATATTTT,CASTISGQGVSGNTIYF
17,TRBD2,TRBV4-1,TRBJ2-3,few,TGCGCCAGCAGCCAAGGACTGGGAGGGGATGGGGGAGATACGCAGTATTTT,CASSQGLGGDGGDTQYF
15,NA,TRBV28,TRBJ2-7,few,TGTGCCAGCAGGACGATAGCGCAGAACTCCTACGAGCAGTACTTC,CASRTIAQNSYEQYF
14,NA,TRBV11-3,TRBJ2-7,once,TGTGCCAGCAGCTTATTCCGGGGGAACTACGAGCAGTACTTC,CASSLFRGNYEQYF
14,NA,TRBV6-5,TRBJ2-7,NA,TGTGCCAGCAGTTACTGGCAGGCGGGCTACGAGCAGTACTTC,CASSYWQAGYEQYF
14,NA,TRBV5-5,TRBJ2-7,NA,TGTGCCAGCAGCTTGGCCGGGCTAGACGGGGAGCAGTACTTC,CASSLAGLDGEQYF
16,TRBD2,TRBV5-1,TRBJ2-1,NA,TGCGCCAGCAGCCGGGCGGGCAGCGGGGTTCACAATGAGCAGTTCTTC,CASSRAGSGVHNEQFF
16,NA,TRBV3-1/TRBV3-2,TRBJ2-3,once,TGTGCCAGCAGCCAAGAGGTAACGGGAGCCACAGATACGCAGTATTTT,CASSQEVTGATDTQYF
15,TRBD2,TRBV10-1,TRBJ2-7,NA,TGCGCCAGCAGTGAGTTTACTAGCGGAGCCTACGAGCAGTACTTC,CASSEFTSGAYEQYF